A single sample is the source of the 25 T cell receptor beta chains below, sequenced in a study of blood T cell repertoires in COVID-19. Produced via immunoSEQ multiplex PCR; TCRdb's table is partial and in-frame only. Found here are 87,000 or so clones, approximately 88% of them singletons; the top ten hold over 8.5%. The material sequenced was peripheral blood. These receptors were taken from an older man with acute or convalescent COVID-19.

The CDR3 DNA is TGTGCCAGTAGTTCCCCGACTAGCGGGAGCTACAATGAGCAGTTCTTC. This encodes CASSSPTSGSYNEQFF. V and J are TRBV19 and TRBJ2-1, with 12 bases fitting TRBD2. The germline gives CDR1 LNHDA, CDR2 SQIVND (reference sequence). The V gene end was trimmed by 5 bases and the J gene end by 3 bases; junction bases not matched to a gene: 5. The CDR3 consists of 16 residues.

The V and J genes are TRBV7-7 and TRBJ1-3; 7 bases fit TRBD1. J was trimmed by 11 bases and V by 3 bases; bases with no gene match: 19. The V gene's germline CDR1 is SSHAT and CDR2 FNYEAQ (reference sequence). CDR3 length equals 17 residues. CDR3 DNA sequence: TGTGCCAGCAGCTTTTCTGAGGGACAGATTGAGGTATCTCCCATATATTTT. Translating gives CASSFSEGQIEVSPIYF.

The chain uses TRBV4-2 and TRBJ2-3; a possible D gene is TRBD2 (5 bases). Deletions cut 4 bases from V and 0 bases from J, with 8 bases between. This CDR3 is built from 14 residues. Germline CDR1 and CDR2: LGHNA and YNFKEQ. The CDR3 nucleotides read TGTGCCAGCAGCCTAAGGACTAGCACAGATACGCAGTATTTT. This codes for CASSLRTSTDTQYF.

The chain links TRBV11-3 to TRBJ2-7; tentatively, D is TRBD2 (7 bases). The CDR3 has 13 amino acids. V was shortened by 6 bases and J by 6 bases, with 15 bases between the two germline ends. CDR1 is SGHNT, CDR2 YENEEA, per germline. CDR3 loop: CASSAGGTSEQYF. CDR3 coding DNA: TGTGCCAGCAGTGCCGGGGGGACATCCGAGCAGTACTTC. The full variable domain, completed using reference TRBV11-3 and TRBJ2-7, is EAGVVQSPRYKIIEKKQPVAFWCNPISGHNTLYWYLQNLGQGPELLIRYENEEAVDDSQLPKDRFSAERLKGVDSTLKIQPAELGDSAVYLCASSAGGTSEQYFGPGTRLTVT.

The genes are TRBV6-5 and TRBJ1-5; D remains ambiguous. V shed 6 bases and J shed 3 bases, with 15 bases lying between them. Looked up from germline, CDR1 is MNHEY and CDR2 is SVGAGI. The CDR3 is 15 amino acids. CDR3 sequence reads: CASSPRMSLNQPQHF. The CDR3 DNA reads TGTGCCAGCAGCCCCCGTATGTCTCTCAATCAGCCCCAGCATTTT.

The chain is built from TRBV6-2 or TRBV6-3 and TRBJ2-7; 9 bases match TRBD1. Germline V CDR1 and CDR2: MNHEY, SVGEGT. J lost 2 bases, V lost 1 base, and 0 bases had no gene match. The CDR3 has 14 amino acids. CDR3 nucleotides: TGTGCCAGCAGTTACTGGACAGGGGCCTACGAGCAGTACTTC. Protein: CASSYWTGAYEQYF.

The gene calls are TRBV6-5 and TRBJ1-1, with 7 bases fitting TRBD1. The CDR3 loop spans 14 amino acids. Unmatched junction bases numbered 7, after V lost 4 bases and J lost 5 bases. Germline CDR1 is MNHEY and CDR2 is SVGAGI. The CDR3 spells CASSSGQVRTEAFF. The CDR3 DNA sequence: TGTGCCAGCAGTTCCGGACAGGTGCGAACTGAAGCTTTCTTT.

The J gene is TRBJ2-7, the V gene TRBV7-9, with TRBD1 matching 9 bases. Germline V gene data show CDR1 as SEHNR and CDR2 as FQNEAQ (reference sequence). The length of the CDR3 is 14 residues. The trim removed 3 bases at V and 12 bases at J, leaving 12 bases unmatched. The CDR3 DNA follows: TGTGCCAGCAGCTTTTCGGACAGGGGTCCCCAATGGTACTTC. Translation gives CASSFSDRGPQWYF.

This chain joins TRBV5-1 and TRBJ2-5; 7 positions match TRBD1. CDR1 and CDR2 from the germline V gene are SGHRS and YFSETQ. The V gene end was trimmed by 6 bases and the J gene end by 4 bases; junction bases not matched to a gene: 15. This CDR3 is built from 16 residues. CDR3 region: CASTRQGSVLAETQYF. CDR3 sequence (DNA): TGCGCCAGCACCAGACAGGGAAGTGTACTGGCAGAGACCCAGTACTTC.

The rearrangement joins TRBV19 to TRBJ2-1; the match to TRBD2 covers 8 bases. Trimming cost V 3 bases and J 8 bases; bases outside gene matches: 9. CDR3 size: 15 residues. The germline V gene has CDR1 LNHDA and CDR2 SQIVND (reference sequence). The CDR3 DNA reads TGTGCCAGTAGTATTGGCCCAGCGGGGGCTTATGAGCAGTTCTTC. Residues: CASSIGPAGAYEQFF.

J is TRBJ1-5 and V is TRBV5-5; the D gene is possibly TRBD1 (5 bases). CDR1 and CDR2 from the germline V gene are SGHKS and YYEKEE (reference sequence). The CDR3 consists of 14 residues. The V and J ends lost 2 bases and 11 bases respectively, with 17 bases between them. The CDR3 sequence is CASSFQGGPGAQHF. The CDR3 DNA is TGTGCCAGCAGCTTCCAGGGAGGTCCAGGAGCCCAGCATTTT.

This clone was recorded a few times. V usage is TRBV24-1 and J usage is TRBJ1-3; 9 bases are a match to TRBD1. The CDR3 is 15 residues long. Per the germline V gene, CDR1 is KGHDR and CDR2 is SFDVKD. J lost 4 bases, V lost 4 bases, and 4 bases had no gene match. CDR3 sequence: CATSDNRGHGNTIYF. CDR3 DNA: TGTGCCACCAGTGACAACAGGGGGCACGGAAACACCATATATTTT.

The V gene is TRBV3-1 (or the pseudogene TRBV3-2), the J gene TRBJ2-1; D possibly corresponds to TRBD2 (7 bases). Per germline, CDR1 LGHDT and CDR2 YNNKEL (reference sequence). The CDR3 runs to 16 residues. Trimming left V 0 bases short and J 2 bases short, with 11 bases between. The CDR3 is CASSQDRGATYNEQFF. In nucleotides, the CDR3 is TGTGCCAGCAGCCAAGATCGGGGGGCCACCTACAATGAGCAGTTCTTC.

The chain is built from TRBV5-1 and TRBJ2-7; D perhaps matches TRBD2 (5 bases). Germline-derived CDR1 and CDR2 are SGHRS and YFSETQ. Trimming left V 1 base short and J 6 bases short, with 14 bases between. CDR3 length equals 14 residues. Here the CDR3 DNA reads TGCGCCAGCAGCTTGAGAGGAACCGGAGGCGAGCAGTACTTC. This encodes CASSLRGTGGEQYF.

The V and J genes are TRBV27 and TRBJ1-2; a weak D match, TRBD1 (5 bases). Germline CDR1 MNHEY, CDR2 SMNVEV (reference sequence). V lost 6 bases and J lost 4, with 6 bases in between. The CDR3 length is 11 residues. The CDR3 nucleotides read TGTGCCAGCAGCAGGGCCTATGGCTACACCTTC. As protein: CASSRAYGYTF.

The rearrangement links TRBV11-3 to TRBJ2-1; 11 nucleotides align to TRBD2. The CDR3 extends over 19 amino acids. Germline V gene data show CDR1 as SGHNT and CDR2 as YENEEA. Unmatched junction bases numbered 16, after V lost 1 base and J lost 8 bases. CDR3 in DNA: TGTGCCAGCAGCTTAGGACTGAGGGGGCTAGCGGGAGGCGGTGATGAGCAGTTCTTC. This codes for CASSLGLRGLAGGGDEQFF.

V gene TRBV7-9 combines with J gene TRBJ1-2; D gene uncertain. Germline CDR1 SEHNR, CDR2 FQNEAQ (reference sequence). This CDR3 is built from 14 residues. V lost 2 bases and J lost 5, with 12 bases in between. The DNA for the CDR3 is TGTGCCAGCAGCTTACCCGTCTTCCAGTATGGCTACACCTTC. It yields the protein CASSLPVFQYGYTF.

Only a few counts were recorded for this clone. The chain employs TRBV3-1 (or the pseudogene TRBV3-2) and TRBJ1-1, with TRBD1 matching 10 bases. Germline loops: CDR1 LGHDT, CDR2 YNNKEL (reference sequence). V shed 4 bases, J shed 1 base, and the junction held 6 bases outside the gene matches. The CDR3 runs to 16 residues. The CDR3 loop reads CASSPGTGAQNTEAFF. The CDR3 nucleotides are TGTGCCAGCAGCCCTGGGACAGGGGCCCAGAACACTGAAGCTTTCTTT.

The chain combines TRBV28 with TRBJ2-7; possible D gene TRBD1, 6 bases. Germline loops: CDR1 MDHEN, CDR2 SYDVKM. V was cut by 4 bases and J by 1 base, with 11 bases left in between. The CDR3 loop spans 14 amino acids. The CDR3 spells CASSWARGSYEQYF. CDR3 nucleotides: TGTGCCAGCAGTTGGGCCAGGGGTTCCTACGAGCAGTACTTC. Variable domain in full (rest from reference TRBV28 and TRBJ2-7): DVKVTQSSRYLVKRTGEKVFLECVQDMDHENMFWYRQDPGLGLRLIYFSYDVKMKEKGDIPEGYSVSREKKERFSLILESASTNQTSMYLCASSWARGSYEQYFGPGTRLTVT.

The gene calls are TRBV9 and TRBJ2-1, with 13 nucleotides matching TRBD2. In germline, CDR1 is SGDLS, CDR2 YYNGEE. The V and J ends lost 4 bases and 0 bases, in that order; junction bases with no gene match: 13. The CDR3 runs to 20 residues. Here the CDR3 DNA reads TGTGCCAGCAGCCCCCAGACTAGCGGGAGGTCCCTAAGCTCCTACAATGAGCAGTTCTTC. It is translated as CASSPQTSGRSLSSYNEQFF.

Judged by abundance, this clone is medium-sized. J is TRBJ2-1 and V is TRBV19; 9 bases align to TRBD2. The CDR3 covers 16 residues. Trimming cost V 6 bases and J 0 bases; bases outside gene matches: 6. Germline loops: CDR1 LNHDA, CDR2 SQIVND (reference sequence). The chain's CDR3 is CASSVSGSSSYNEQFF. Written as DNA, the CDR3 is TGTGCCAGTAGCGTTAGCGGGAGCTCCTCCTACAATGAGCAGTTCTTC.

V gene TRBV7-9 combines with J gene TRBJ1-1, with 7 bases that match TRBD1. The CDR3 runs 15 residues. Germline V lookup: CDR1 SEHNR, CDR2 FQNEAQ (reference sequence). The V and J ends lost 5 bases and 2 bases, in that order; junction bases with no gene match: 8. CDR3 sequence: CASSLKGQSNTEAFF. The CDR3 nucleotides are TGTGCCAGCAGCCTAAAGGGACAGAGCAACACTGAAGCTTTCTTT. Full variable domain (remainder filled in from reference TRBV7-9 and TRBJ1-1): DTGVSQNPRHKITKRGQNVTFRCDPISEHNRLYWYRQTLGQGPEFLTYFQNEAQLEKSRLLSDRFSAERPKGSFSTLEIQRTEQGDSAMYLCASSLKGQSNTEAFFGQGTRLTVV.

Only one count was recorded for this clone. The V call is TRBV5-1, the J call TRBJ2-1, with 9 bases identical to TRBD1. This CDR3 spans 16 amino acids. Looked up from germline, CDR1 is SGHRS and CDR2 is YFSETQ. J lost 3 bases, V lost 3 bases, and 7 bases had no gene match. This CDR3 is CASSSGQGQGYNEQFF. CDR3 DNA sequence: TGCGCCAGCAGCTCGGGACAGGGACAAGGCTACAATGAGCAGTTCTTC.

V is TRBV9 and J is TRBJ1-1; 8 bases fit TRBD1. Germline V gene sequence: CDR1 SGDLS, CDR2 YYNGEE. The CDR3 is made up of 15 amino acids. Trimming cost V 3 bases and J 3 bases; bases outside gene matches: 7. Here the CDR3 DNA reads TGTGCCAGCAGCGCGCCGCAGGGGGCCCACACTGAAGCTTTCTTT. Translation gives CASSAPQGAHTEAFF. Supplemented by reference TRBV9 and TRBJ1-1, the full variable domain reads DSGVTQTPKHLITATGQRVTLRCSPRSGDLSVYWYQQSLDQGLQFLIQYYNGEERAKGNILERFSAQQFPDLHSELNLSSLELGDSALYFCASSAPQGAHTEAFFGQGTRLTVV.

The CDR3 coding sequence is TGTGCCAGCAGCTTAAGTCCCACAGGGGTCTACGAGCAGTACTTC. Translation gives CASSLSPTGVYEQYF. The gene calls are TRBV7-3 and TRBJ2-7; 7 bases are a match to TRBD1. The CDR3 runs 15 residues. The V and J ends lost 1 base and 3 bases, in that order; junction bases with no gene match: 6. The germline V gene has CDR1 SGHTA and CDR2 FQGTGA.